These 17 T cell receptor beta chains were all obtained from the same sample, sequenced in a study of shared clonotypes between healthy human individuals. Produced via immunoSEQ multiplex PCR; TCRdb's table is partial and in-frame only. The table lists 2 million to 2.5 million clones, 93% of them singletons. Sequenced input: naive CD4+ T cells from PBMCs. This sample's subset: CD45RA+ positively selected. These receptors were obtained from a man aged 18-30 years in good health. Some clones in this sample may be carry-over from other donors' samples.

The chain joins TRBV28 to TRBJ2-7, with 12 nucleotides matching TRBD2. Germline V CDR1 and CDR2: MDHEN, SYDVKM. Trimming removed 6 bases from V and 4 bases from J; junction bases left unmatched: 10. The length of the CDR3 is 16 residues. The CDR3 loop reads CASRGGTSGRLYEQYF. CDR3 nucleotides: TGTGCCAGCAGGGGAGGGACTAGCGGGCGGTTATACGAGCAGTACTTC.

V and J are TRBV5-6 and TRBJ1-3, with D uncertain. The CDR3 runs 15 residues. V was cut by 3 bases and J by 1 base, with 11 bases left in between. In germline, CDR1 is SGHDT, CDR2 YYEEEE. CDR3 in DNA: TGTGCCAGCAGCTACCTGGGAACTTCTGGAAACACCATATATTTT. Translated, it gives CASSYLGTSGNTIYF.

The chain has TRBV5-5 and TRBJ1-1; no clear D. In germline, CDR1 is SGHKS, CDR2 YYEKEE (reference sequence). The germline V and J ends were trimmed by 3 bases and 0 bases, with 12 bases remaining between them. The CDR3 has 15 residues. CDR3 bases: TGTGCCAGCAGCTCCTCCAGGCTCATGAACACTGAAGCTTTCTTT. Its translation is CASSSSRLMNTEAFF.

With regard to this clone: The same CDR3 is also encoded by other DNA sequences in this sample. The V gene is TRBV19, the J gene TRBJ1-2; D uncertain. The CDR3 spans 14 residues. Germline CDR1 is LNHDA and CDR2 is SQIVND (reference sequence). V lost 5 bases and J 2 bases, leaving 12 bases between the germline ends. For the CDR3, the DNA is TGTGCCAGTAGTCGGCCCCGAGCCAACTATGGCTACACCTTC. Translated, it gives CASSRPRANYGYTF.

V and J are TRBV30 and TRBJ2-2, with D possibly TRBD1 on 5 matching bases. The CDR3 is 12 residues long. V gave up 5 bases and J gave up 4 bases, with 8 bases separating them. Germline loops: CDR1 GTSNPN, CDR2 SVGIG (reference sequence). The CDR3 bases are TGTGCCTGGGGCAGGGTCACCGGGGAGCTGTTTTTT. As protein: CAWGRVTGELFF. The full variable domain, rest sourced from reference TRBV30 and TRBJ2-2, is SQTIHQWPATLVQPVGSPLSLECTVEGTSNPNLYWYRQAAGRGLQLLFYSVGIGQISSEVPQNLSASRPQDRQFILSSKKLLLSDSGFYLCAWGRVTGELFFGEGSRLTVL.

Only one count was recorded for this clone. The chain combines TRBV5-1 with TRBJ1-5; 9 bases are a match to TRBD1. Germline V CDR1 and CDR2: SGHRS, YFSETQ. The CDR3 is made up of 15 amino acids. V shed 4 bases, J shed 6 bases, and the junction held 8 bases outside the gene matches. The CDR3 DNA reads TGCGCCAGCAGCGAGGGGACAGGGTTTATTCAGCCCCAGCATTTT. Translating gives CASSEGTGFIQPQHF.

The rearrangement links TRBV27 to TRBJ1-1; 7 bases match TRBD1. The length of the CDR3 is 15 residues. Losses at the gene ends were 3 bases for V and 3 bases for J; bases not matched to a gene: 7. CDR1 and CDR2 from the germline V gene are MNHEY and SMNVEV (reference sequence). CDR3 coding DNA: TGTGCCAGCAGTTTTGGCAGGGGGGATTACACTGAAGCTTTCTTT. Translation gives CASSFGRGDYTEAFF.

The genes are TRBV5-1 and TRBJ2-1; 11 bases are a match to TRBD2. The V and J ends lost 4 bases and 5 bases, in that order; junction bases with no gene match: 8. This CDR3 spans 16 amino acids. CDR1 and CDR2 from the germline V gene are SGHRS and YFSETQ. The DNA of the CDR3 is TGCGCCAGCAGCCCCGGAGGACTAGCGGGTCACAATGAGCAGTTCTTC. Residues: CASSPGGLAGHNEQFF.

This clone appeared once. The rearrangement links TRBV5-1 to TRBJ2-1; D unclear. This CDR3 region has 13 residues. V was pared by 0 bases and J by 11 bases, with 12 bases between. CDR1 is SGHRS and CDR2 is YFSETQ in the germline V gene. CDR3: CASSLELTMKQFF. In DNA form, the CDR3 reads TGCGCCAGCAGCTTGGAACTTACAATGAAGCAGTTCTTC. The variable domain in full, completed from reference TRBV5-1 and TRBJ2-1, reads KAGVTQTPRYLIKTRGQQVTLSCSPISGHRSVSWYQQTPGQGLQFLFEYFSETQRNKGNFPGRFSGRQFSNSRSEMNVSTLELGDSALYLCASSLELTMKQFFGPGTRLTVL.

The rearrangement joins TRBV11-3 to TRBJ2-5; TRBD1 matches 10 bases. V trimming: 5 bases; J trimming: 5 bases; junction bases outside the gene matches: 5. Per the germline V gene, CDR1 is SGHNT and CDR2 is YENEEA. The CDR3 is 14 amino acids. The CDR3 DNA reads TGTGCCAGCAGCAGCCGGACAGGGGGGGAGACCCAGTACTTC. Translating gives CASSSRTGGETQYF. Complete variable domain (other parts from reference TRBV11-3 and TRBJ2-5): EAGVVQSPRYKIIEKKQPVAFWCNPISGHNTLYWYLQNLGQGPELLIRYENEEAVDDSQLPKDRFSAERLKGVDSTLKIQPAELGDSAVYLCASSSRTGGETQYFGPGTRLLVL.

The CDR3: CASSPPGAGNEQFF. Written as DNA, the CDR3 is TGTGCCAGCAGCCCCCCGGGAGCGGGCAATGAGCAGTTCTTC. The rearrangement uses TRBV7-3 and TRBJ2-1; possible D gene TRBD2, 6 bases. The V end was cut by 5 bases, the J end by 6 bases, with 14 bases between. The CDR3 spans 14 residues. CDR1 and CDR2 (germline): SGHTA, FQGTGA.

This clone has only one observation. The CDR3 spells CASSGRGNTGELFF. The CDR3 DNA reads as TGTGCCAGCTCGGGCAGGGGAAACACCGGGGAGCTGTTTTTT. The gene calls are TRBV6-6 and TRBJ2-2, with TRBD1 as a possible D gene (6 bases). Between the trimmed V and J ends, which lost 8 bases and 2 bases, there was a span of 12 bases. CDR1 and CDR2 from the germline V gene are MNHNY and SVGAGI (reference sequence). This CDR3 comprises 14 residues.

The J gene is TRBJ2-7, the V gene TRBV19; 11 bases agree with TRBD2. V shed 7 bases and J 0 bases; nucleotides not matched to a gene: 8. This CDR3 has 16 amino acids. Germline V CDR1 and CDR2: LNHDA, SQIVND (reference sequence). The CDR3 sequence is CASKGLAGGPSYEQYF. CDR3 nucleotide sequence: TGTGCCAGTAAGGGTCTAGCGGGAGGACCCTCCTACGAGCAGTACTTC.

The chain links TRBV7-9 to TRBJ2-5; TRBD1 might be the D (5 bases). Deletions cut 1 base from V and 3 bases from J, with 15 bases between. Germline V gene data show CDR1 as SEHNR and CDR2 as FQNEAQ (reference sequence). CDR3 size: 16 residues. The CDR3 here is CASSLVHLVQEETQYF. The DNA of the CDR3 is TGTGCCAGCAGCTTAGTCCATCTCGTACAGGAAGAGACCCAGTACTTC.

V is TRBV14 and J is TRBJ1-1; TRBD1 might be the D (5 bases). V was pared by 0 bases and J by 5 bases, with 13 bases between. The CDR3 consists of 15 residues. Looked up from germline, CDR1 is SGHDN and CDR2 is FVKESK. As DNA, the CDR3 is TGTGCCAGCAGCCAAGACCCTGGGGGTTGGACTGAAGCTTTCTTT. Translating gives CASSQDPGGWTEAFF.

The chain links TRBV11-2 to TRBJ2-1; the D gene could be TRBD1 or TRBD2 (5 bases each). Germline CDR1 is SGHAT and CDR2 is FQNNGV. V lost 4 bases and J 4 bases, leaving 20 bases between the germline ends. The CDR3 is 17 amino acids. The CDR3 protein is CASSSRPGGVVYNEQFF. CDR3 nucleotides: TGTGCCAGCAGCTCGCGCCCTGGGGGTGTTGTATACAATGAGCAGTTCTTC.

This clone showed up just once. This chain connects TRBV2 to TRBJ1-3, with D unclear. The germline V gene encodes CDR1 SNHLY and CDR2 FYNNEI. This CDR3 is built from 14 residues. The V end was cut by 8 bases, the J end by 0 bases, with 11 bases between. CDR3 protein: CASLKEISGNTIYF. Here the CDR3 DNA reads TGTGCCAGCCTTAAGGAGATCTCTGGAAACACCATATATTTT.